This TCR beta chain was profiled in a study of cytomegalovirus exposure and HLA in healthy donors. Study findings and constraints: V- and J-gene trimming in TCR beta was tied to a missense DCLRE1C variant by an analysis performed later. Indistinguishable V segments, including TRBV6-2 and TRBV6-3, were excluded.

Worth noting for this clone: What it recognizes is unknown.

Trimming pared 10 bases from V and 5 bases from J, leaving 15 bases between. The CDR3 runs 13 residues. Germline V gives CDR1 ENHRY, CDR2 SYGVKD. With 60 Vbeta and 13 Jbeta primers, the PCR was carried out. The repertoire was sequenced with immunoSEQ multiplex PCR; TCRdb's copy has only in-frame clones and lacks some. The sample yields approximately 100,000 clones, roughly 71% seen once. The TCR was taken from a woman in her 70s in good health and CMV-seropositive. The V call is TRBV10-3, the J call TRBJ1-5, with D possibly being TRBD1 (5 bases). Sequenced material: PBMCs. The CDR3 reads CANGGGRDQPQHF. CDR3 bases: TGTGCCAACGGGGGGGGTAGGGATCAGCCCCAGCATTTT.